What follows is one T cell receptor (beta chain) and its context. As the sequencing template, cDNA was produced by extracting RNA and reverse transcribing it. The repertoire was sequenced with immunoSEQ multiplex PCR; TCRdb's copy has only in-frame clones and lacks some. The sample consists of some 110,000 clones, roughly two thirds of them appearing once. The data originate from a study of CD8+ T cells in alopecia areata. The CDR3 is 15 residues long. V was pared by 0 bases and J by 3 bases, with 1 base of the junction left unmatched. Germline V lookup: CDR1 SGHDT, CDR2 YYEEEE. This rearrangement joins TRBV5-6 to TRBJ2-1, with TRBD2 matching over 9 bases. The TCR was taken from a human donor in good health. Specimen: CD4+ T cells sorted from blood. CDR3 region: CASSLVLAGYNEQFF. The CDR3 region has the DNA TGTGCCAGCAGCTTGGTACTAGCGGGCTACAATGAGCAGTTCTTC.